This T cell receptor (beta chain) was retrieved from a study of control samples from healthy donors and cancer patients. From germline, CDR1 is SGHDN and CDR2 FVKESK. The V end was cut by 3 bases, the J end by 0 bases, with 8 bases between. The CDR3 is 15 residues long. Assay used: immunoSEQ multiplex PCR; TCRdb lists only in-frame clones, some missing. This table holds about 100,000 clones, more than 80% found once. The chain uses TRBV14 and TRBJ1-4; no firm D call. The origin of this receptor is a man between 18 and 35 years old in good health. Sequencing input: blood. The CDR3: CASSHGQATNEKLFF. CDR3 sequence (DNA): TGTGCCAGCAGCCACGGTCAAGCAACTAATGAAAAACTGTTTTTT.